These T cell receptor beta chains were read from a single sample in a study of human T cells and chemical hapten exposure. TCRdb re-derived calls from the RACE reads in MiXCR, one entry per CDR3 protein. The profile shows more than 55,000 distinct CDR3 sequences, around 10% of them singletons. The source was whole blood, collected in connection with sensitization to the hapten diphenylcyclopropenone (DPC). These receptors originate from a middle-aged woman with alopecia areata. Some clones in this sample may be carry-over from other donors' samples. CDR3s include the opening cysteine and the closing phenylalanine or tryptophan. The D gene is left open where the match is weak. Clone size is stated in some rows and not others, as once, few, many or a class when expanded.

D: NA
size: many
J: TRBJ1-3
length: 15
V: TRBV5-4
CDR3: CASSNTGLTGNTIYF
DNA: TGTGCCAGCAGCAATACAGGGTTGACTGGAAACACCATATATTTT

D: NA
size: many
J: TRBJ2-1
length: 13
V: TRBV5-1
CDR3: CASSLGPNNEQFF
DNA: TGCGCCAGCAGCTTGGGACCGAACAATGAGCAGTTCTTC

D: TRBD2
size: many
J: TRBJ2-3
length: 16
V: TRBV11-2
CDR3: CASSLLAGSITDTQYF
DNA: TGTGCCAGCAGCCTTCTAGCGGGTAGCATCACAGATACGCAGTATTTT

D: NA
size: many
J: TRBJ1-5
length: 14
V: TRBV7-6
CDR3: CASSLDPGRQPQHF
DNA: TGTGCCAGCAGCTTAGACCCCGGGAGGCAGCCCCAGCATTTT

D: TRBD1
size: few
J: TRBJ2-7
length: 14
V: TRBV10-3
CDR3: CAISPGTDSYEQYF
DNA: TGTGCCATCAGCCCCGGGACAGATTCCTACGAGCAGTACTTC

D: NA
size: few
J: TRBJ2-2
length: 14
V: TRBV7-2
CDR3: CASSLLRPGGELFF
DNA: TGTGCCAGCAGCCTCCTCCGGCCTGGCGGGGAGCTGTTTTTT

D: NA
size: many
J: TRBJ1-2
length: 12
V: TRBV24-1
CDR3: CATSETNYGYTF
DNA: TGTGCCACCAGTGAAACTAACTATGGCTACACCTTC

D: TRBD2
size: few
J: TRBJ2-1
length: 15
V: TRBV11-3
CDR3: CASSFGLAGGNEQFF
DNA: TGTGCCAGCAGCTTCGGACTAGCGGGGGGTAATGAGCAGTTCTTC

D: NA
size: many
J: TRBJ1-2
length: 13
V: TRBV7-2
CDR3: CASSLVQGPGYTF
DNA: TGTGCCAGCAGCTTAGTACAGGGCCCTGGCTACACCTTC

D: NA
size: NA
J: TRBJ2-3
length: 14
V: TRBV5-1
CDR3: CASSSQASTDTQYF
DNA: TGCGCCAGCAGCTCTCAGGCTAGCACAGATACGCAGTATTTT

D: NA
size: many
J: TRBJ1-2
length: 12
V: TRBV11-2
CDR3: CASDGVNYGYTF
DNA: TGTGCCAGCGACGGAGTTAACTATGGCTACACCTTC

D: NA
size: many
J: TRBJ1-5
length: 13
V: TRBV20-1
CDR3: CSARTGYSQPQHF
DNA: TGCAGTGCTAGGACAGGTTATAGTCAGCCCCAGCATTTT

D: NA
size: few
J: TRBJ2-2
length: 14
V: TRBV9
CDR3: CASSVEGYTGELFF
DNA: TGTGCCAGCAGCGTAGAAGGATACACCGGGGAGCTGTTTTTT

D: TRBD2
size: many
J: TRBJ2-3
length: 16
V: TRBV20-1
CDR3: CSARGMTSGSTDTQYF
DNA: TGCAGTGCTCGGGGGATGACTAGCGGTAGCACAGATACGCAGTATTTT

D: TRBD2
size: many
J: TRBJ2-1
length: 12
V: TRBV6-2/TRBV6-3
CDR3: CASSLISGDWFF
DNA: TGTGCCAGCAGTCTGATTAGCGGGGATTGGTTCTTC

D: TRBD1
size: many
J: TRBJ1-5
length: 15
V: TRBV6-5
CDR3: CASSSWTGGNQPQHF
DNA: TGTGCCAGCAGTTCTTGGACAGGTGGGAATCAGCCCCAGCATTTT

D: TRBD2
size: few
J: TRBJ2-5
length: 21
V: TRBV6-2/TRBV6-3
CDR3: CASSFQTSGGPSLNRGETQYF
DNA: TGTGCCAGCAGTTTCCAGACTAGCGGGGGACCCTCTCTGAATCGGGGAGAGACCCAGTACTTC

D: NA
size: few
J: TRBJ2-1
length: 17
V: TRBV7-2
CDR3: CASSYQGHYGLYNEQFF
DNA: TGTGCCAGCAGCTACCAGGGCCACTACGGCCTTTACAATGAGCAGTTCTTC